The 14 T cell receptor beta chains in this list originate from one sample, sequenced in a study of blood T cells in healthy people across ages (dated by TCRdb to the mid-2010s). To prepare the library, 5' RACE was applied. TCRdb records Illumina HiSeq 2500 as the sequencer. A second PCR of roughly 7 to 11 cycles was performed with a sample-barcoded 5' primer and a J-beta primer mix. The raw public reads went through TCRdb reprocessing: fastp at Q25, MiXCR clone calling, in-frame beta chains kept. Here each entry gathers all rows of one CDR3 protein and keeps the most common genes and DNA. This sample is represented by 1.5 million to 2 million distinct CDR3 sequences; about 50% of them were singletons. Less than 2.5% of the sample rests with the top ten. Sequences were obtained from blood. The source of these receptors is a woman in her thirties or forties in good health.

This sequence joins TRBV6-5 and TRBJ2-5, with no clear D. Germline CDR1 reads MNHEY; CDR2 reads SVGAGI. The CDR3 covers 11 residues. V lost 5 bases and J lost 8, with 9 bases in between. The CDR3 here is CASSPGSTQYF. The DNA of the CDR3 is TGTGCCAGCAGTCCCGGATCTACCCAGTACTTC.

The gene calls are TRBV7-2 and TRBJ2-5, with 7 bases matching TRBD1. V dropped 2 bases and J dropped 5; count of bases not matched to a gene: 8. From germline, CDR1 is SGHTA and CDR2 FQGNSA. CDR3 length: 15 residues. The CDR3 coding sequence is TGTGCCAGCAGCTTATCCGACAGGGCGTTGGAGACCCAGTACTTC. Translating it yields CASSLSDRALETQYF.

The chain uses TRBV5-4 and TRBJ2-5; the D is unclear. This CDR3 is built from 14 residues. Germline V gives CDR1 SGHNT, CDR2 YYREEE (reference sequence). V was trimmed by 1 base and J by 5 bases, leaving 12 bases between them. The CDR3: CASSLYLVGETQYF. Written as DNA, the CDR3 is TGTGCCAGCAGCTTGTATCTAGTAGGGGAGACCCAGTACTTC.

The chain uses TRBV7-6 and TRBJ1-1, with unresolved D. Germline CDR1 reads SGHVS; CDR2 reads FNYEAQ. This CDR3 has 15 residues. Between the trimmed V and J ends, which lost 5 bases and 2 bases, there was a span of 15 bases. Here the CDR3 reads CASSPTVVGNTEAFF. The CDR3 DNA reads TGTGCCAGCAGCCCAACCGTGGTGGGAAACACTGAAGCTTTCTTT.

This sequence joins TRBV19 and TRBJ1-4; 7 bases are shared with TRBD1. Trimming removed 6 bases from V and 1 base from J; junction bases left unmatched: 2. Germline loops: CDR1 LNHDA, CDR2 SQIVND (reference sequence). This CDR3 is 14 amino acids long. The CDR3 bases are TGTGCCAGTAGGAACAGGGGAACTAATGAAAAACTGTTTTTT. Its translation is CASRNRGTNEKLFF.

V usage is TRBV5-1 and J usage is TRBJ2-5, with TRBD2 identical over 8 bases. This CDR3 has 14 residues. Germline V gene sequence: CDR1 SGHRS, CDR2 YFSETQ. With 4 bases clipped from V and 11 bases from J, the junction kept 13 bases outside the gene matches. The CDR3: CASSVTSGYNEQYF. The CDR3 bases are TGCGCCAGCAGCGTAACTAGCGGCTACAATGAGCAGTACTTC.

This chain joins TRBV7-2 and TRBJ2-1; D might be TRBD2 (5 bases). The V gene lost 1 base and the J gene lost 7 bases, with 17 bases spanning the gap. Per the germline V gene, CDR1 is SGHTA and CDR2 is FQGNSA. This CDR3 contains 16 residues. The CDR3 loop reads CASSLVGTGRRNEQFF. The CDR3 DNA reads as TGTGCCAGCAGCTTAGTCGGCACCGGACGGAGGAATGAGCAGTTCTTC.

The CDR3 is CASSQGSWYSSYNEQFF. CDR3 sequence (DNA): TGCGCCAGCAGCCAAGGGTCTTGGTACAGCTCCTACAATGAGCAGTTCTTC. The chain recombines TRBV4-1 with TRBJ2-1; D remains ambiguous. The CDR3 loop spans 17 amino acids. Trimming took off 1 base at V and 0 bases at J, with 13 bases between the two ends. Germline V gene data show CDR1 as MGHRA and CDR2 as YSYEKL.

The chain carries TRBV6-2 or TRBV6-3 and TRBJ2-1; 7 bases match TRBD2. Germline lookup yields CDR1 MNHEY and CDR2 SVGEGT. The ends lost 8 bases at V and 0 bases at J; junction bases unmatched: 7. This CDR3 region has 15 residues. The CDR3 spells CASGPGGSSYNEQFF. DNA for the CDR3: TGTGCCAGCGGGCCGGGCGGGAGCTCCTACAATGAGCAGTTCTTC.

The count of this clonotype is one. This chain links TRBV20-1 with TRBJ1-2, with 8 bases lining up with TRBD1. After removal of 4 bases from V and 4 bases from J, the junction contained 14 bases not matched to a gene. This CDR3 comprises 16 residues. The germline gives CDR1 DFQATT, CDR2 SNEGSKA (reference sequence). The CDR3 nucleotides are TGCAGTGCTACGGGGACAGGTGGTTCGTTTCGCTATGGCTACACCTTC. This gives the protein CSATGTGGSFRYGYTF.

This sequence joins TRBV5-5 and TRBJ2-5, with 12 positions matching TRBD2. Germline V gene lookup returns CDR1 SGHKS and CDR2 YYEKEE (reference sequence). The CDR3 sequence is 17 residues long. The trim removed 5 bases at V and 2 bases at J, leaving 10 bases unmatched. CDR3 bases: TGTGCCAGCAGGGCCCGAGCACTAGCGGGGGGACAAGAGACCCAGTACTTC. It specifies CASRARALAGGQETQYF.

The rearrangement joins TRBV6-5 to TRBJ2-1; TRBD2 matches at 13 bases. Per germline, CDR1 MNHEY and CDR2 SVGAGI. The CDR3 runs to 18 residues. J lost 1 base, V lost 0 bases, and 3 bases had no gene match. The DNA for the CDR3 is TGTGCCAGCAGTTACTCCTCGACTAGCGGGGGGTCCTACAATGAGCAGTTCTTC. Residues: CASSYSSTSGGSYNEQFF.

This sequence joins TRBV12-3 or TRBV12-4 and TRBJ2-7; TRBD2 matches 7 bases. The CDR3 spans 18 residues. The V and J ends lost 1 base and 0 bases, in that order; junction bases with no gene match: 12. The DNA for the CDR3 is TGTGCCAGCAGTTTAGAAAATGGTCCGCGGGGGAGCTCCTACGAGCAGTACTTC. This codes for CASSLENGPRGSSYEQYF.

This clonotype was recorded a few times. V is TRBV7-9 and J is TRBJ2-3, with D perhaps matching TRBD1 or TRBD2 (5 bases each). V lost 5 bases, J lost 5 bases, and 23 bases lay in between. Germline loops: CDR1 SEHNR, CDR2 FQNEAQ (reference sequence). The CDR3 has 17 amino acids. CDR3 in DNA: TGTGCCAGCAGCGCCTCTACCGGGACCGAAGGGGTAGATACGCAGTATTTT. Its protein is CASSASTGTEGVDTQYF.